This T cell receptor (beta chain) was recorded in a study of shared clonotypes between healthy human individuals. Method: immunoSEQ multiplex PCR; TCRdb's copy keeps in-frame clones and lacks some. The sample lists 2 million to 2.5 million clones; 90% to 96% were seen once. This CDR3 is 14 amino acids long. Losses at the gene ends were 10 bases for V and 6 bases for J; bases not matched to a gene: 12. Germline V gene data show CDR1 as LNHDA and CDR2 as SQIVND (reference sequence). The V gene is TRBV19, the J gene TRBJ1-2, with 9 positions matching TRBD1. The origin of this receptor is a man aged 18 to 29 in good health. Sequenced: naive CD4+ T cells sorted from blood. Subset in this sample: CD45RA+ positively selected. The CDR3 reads CAILDRGTRDGYTF. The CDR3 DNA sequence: TGTGCCATCCTGGACAGGGGAACGCGCGATGGCTACACCTTC.